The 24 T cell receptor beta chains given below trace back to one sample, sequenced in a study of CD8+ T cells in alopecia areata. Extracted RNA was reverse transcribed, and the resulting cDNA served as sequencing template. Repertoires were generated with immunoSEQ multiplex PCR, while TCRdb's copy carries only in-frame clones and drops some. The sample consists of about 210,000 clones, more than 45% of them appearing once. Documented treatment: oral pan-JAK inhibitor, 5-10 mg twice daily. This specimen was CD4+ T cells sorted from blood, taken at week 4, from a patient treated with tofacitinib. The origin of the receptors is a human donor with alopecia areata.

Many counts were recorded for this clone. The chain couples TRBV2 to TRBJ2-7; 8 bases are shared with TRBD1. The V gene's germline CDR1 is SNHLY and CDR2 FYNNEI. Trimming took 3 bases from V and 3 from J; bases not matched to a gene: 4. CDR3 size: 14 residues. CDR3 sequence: CASSDRGRVYEQYF. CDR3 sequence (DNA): TGTGCCAGCAGTGACAGGGGGCGCGTCTACGAGCAGTACTTC.

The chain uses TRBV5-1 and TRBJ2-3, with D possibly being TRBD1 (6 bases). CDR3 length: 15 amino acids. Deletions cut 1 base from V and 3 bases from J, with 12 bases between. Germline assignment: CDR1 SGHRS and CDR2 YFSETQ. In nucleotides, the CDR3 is TGCGCCAGCAGCTTGTTTGAAACAGGGACAGATACGCAGTATTTT. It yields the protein CASSLFETGTDTQYF.

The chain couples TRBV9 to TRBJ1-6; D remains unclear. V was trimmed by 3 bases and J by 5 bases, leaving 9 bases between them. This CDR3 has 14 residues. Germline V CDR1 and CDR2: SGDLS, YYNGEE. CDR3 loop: CASSGKTDNSPLHF. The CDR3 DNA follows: TGTGCCAGCAGCGGTAAAACCGATAATTCACCCCTCCACTTT.

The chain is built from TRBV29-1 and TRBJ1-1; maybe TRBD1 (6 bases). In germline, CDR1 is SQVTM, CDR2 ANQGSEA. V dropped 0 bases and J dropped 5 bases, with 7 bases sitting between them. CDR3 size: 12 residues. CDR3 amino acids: CSVEERGTEAFF. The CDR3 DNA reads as TGCAGCGTTGAAGAAAGGGGGACTGAAGCTTTCTTT.

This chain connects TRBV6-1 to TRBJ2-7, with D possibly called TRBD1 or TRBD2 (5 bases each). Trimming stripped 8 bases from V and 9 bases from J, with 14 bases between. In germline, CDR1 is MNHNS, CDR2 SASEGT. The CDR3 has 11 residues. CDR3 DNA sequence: TGTGCCAGCCGTGTCGGGGCTCTGCAGTACTTC. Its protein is CASRVGALQYF.

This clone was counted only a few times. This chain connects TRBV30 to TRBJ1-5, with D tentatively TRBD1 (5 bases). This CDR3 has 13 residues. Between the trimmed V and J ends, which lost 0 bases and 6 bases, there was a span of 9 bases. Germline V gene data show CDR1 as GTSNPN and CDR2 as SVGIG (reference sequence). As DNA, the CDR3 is TGTGCCTGGAGTGTGGGGGGGAGTCAGCCCCAGCATTTT. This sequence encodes CAWSVGGSQPQHF.

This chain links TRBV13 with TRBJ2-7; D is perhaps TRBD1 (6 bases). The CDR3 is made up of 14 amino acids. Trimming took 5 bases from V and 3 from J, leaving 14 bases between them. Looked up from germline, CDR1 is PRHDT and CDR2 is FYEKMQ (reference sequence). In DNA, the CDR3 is TGTGCCAGCAGCGCCGGGACACGGGACTACGAGCAGTACTTC. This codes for CASSAGTRDYEQYF. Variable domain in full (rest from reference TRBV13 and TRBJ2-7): AAGVIQSPRHLIKEKRETATLKCYPIPRHDTVYWYQQGPGQDPQFLISFYEKMQSDKGSIPDRFSAQQFSDYHSELNMSSLELGDSALYFCASSAGTRDYEQYFGPGTRLTVT.

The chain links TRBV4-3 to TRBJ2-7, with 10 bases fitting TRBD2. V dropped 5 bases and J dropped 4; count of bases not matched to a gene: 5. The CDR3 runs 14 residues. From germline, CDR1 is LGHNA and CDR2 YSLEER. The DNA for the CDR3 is TGCGCCAGCAGCACCGGGACTAGCGTGTACGAGCAGTACTTC. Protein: CASSTGTSVYEQYF.

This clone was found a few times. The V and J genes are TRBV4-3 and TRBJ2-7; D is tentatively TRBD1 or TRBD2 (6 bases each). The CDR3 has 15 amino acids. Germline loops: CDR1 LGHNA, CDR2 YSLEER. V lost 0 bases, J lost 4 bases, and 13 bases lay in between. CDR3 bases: TGCGCCAGCAGCCAAGATCCGGGGGCAGGATACGAGCAGTACTTC. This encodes CASSQDPGAGYEQYF.

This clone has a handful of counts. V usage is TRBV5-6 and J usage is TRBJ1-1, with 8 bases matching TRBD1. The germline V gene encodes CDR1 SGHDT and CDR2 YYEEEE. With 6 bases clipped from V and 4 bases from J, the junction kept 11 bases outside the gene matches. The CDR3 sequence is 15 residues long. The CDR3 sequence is CASNSWIDRGTEAFF. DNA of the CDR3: TGTGCCAGCAACTCATGGATCGACAGGGGCACTGAAGCTTTCTTT.

The CDR3 DNA follows: TGTGCCAGCAGCCCAGGGATACCGGGTGTCGGGGCTGTGGTCCCTGAAGCTTTCTTT. This gives the protein CASSPGIPGVGAVVPEAFF. The rearrangement uses TRBV9 and TRBJ1-1; possibly TRBD1 for D (5 bases). V was pared by 4 bases and J by 6 bases, with 31 bases between. Germline lookup yields CDR1 SGDLS and CDR2 YYNGEE. This CDR3 has 19 residues.

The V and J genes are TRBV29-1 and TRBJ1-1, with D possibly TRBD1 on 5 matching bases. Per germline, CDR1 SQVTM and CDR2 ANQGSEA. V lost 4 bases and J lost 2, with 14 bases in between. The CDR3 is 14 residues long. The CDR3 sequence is CSVGLGDFNTEAFF. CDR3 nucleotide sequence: TGCAGCGTTGGGCTAGGGGACTTTAACACTGAAGCTTTCTTT.

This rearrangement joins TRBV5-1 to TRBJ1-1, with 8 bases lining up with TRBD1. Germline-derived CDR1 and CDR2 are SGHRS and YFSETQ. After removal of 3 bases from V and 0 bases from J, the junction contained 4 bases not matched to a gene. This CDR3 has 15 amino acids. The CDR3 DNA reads TGCGCCAGCAGCTCACAGACAGGGGTGAACACTGAAGCTTTCTTT. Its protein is CASSSQTGVNTEAFF.

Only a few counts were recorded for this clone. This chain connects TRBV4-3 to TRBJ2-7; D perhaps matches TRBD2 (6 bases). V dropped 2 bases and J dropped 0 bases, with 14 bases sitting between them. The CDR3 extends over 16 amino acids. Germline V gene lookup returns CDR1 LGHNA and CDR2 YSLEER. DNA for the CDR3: TGCGCCAGCAGCCAAAACCGGGACTTTTACTCCTACGAGCAGTACTTC. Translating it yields CASSQNRDFYSYEQYF.

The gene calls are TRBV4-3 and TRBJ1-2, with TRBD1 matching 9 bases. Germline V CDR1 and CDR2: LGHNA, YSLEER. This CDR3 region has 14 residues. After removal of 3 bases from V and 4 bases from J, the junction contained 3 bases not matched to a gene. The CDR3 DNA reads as TGCGCCAGCAGCCAGGGACAGGGAATCTATGGCTACACCTTC. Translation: CASSQGQGIYGYTF.

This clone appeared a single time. The CDR3 here is CASSYSRTDDGYTF. In DNA form, the CDR3 reads TGTGCCAGCAGTTACTCTCGGACGGATGATGGCTACACCTTC. The chain couples TRBV6-5 to TRBJ1-2; no clear D gene. Trimming removed 0 bases at V and 6 bases at J, with 11 bases between. This CDR3 contains 14 residues. Germline values: CDR1 MNHEY, CDR2 SVGAGI.

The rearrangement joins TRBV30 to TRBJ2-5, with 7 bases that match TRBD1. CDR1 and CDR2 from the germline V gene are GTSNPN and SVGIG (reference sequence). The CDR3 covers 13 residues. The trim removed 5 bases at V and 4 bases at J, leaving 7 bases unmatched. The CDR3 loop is CAWGLSGGETQYF. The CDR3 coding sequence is TGTGCCTGGGGTCTGTCAGGGGGAGAGACCCAGTACTTC. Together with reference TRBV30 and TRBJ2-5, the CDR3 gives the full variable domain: SQTIHQWPATLVQPVGSPLSLECTVEGTSNPNLYWYRQAAGRGLQLLFYSVGIGQISSEVPQNLSASRPQDRQFILSSKKLLLSDSGFYLCAWGLSGGETQYFGPGTRLLVL.

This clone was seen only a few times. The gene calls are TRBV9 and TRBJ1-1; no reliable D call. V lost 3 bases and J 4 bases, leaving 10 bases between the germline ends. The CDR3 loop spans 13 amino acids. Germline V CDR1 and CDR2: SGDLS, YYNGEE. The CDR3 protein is CASSADTGTEAFF. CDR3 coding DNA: TGTGCCAGCAGCGCCGACACGGGCACTGAAGCTTTCTTT.

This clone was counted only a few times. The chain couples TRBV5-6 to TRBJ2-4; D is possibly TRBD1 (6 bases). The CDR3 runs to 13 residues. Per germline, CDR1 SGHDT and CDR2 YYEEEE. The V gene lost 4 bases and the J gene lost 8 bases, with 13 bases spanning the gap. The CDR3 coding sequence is TGTGCCAGCAGCCCTTACAGGGTGGACATTCAGTACTTC. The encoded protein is CASSPYRVDIQYF.

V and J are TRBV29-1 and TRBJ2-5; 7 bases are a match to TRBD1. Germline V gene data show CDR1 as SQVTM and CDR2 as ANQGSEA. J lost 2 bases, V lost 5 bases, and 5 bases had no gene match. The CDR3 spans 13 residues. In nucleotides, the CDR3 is TGCAGCGTTCTGGACAGGACACAAGAGACCCAGTACTTC. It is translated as CSVLDRTQETQYF.

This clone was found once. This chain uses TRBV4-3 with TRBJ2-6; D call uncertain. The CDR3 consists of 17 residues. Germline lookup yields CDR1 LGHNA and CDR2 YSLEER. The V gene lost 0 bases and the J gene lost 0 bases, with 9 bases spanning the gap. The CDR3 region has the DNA TGCGCCAGCAGCCAAGATTTTCCCAGCTCTGGGGCCAACGTCCTGACTTTC. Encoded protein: CASSQDFPSSGANVLTF.

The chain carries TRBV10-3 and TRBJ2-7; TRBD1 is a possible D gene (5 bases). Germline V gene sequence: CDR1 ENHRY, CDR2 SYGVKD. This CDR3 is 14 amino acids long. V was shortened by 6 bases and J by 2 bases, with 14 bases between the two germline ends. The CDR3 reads CAIRAQGYPYEQYF. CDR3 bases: TGTGCCATCAGAGCCCAGGGTTACCCCTACGAGCAGTACTTC.

CDR3 loop: CASNFRNQETQYF. The CDR3, as DNA: TGTGCCAGCAACTTCAGGAACCAAGAGACCCAGTACTTC. The genes are TRBV7-9 and TRBJ2-5; unclear D gene. The germline CDR1 and CDR2 sequences are SEHNR and FQNEAQ (reference sequence). V lost 7 bases to trimming and J lost 0 bases, with 9 bases between them. This CDR3 is built from 13 residues.

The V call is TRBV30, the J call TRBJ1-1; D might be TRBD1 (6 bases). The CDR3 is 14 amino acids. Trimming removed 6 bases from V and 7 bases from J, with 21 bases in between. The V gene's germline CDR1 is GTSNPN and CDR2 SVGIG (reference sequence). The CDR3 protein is CACTPGGGVFEAFF. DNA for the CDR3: TGTGCCTGCACCCCCGGAGGGGGAGTTTTTGAAGCTTTCTTT.